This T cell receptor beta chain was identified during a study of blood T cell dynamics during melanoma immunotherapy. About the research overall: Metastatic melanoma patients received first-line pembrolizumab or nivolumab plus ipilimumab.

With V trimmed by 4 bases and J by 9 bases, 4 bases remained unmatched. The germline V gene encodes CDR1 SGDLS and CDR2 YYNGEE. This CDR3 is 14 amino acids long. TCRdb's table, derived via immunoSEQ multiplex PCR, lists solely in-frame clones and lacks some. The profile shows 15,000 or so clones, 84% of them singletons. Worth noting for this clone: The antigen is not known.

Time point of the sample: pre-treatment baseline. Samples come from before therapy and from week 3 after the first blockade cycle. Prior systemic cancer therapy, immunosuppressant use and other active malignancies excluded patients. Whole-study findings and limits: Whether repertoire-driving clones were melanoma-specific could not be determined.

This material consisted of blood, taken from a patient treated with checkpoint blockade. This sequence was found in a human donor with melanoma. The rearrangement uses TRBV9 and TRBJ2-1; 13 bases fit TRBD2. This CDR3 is CASSSLAGGIEQFF. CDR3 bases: TGTGCCAGCAGCTCACTAGCGGGAGGGATTGAGCAGTTCTTC.